The 2 T cell receptor beta chains in this list originate from one sample, sequenced in a study of T cell responses to AZD1222 COVID-19 vaccine. Clones were read by immunoSEQ multiplex PCR, and TCRdb kept only the in-frame ones, dropping some. The table has about 180,000 clones, 70% to 90% seen once; the top ten hold roughly 27%. The input for sequencing was peripheral blood, taken 28 days after the second AZD1222 dose. These TCRs come from an adult who received the AZD1222 COVID-19 vaccine.

This chain joins TRBV15 and TRBJ1-6; no definite D call. The germline gives CDR1 LNHNV, CDR2 YYDKDF (reference sequence). With 0 bases removed from V and 0 bases from J, the gap between germline ends came to 9 bases. The CDR3 has 17 residues. The CDR3 protein is CATSREDGSSYNSPLHF. The CDR3 region has the DNA TGTGCCACCAGCAGAGAGGACGGGAGCTCCTATAATTCACCCCTCCACTTT.

This CDR3 reads CASSRGGAAAYEQYF. Written as DNA, the CDR3 is TGTGCCAGCAGCCGCGGGGGAGCTGCCGCCTACGAGCAGTACTTC. This chain links TRBV11-2 with TRBJ2-7; 7 nucleotides agree with TRBD2. The germline gives CDR1 SGHAT, CDR2 FQNNGV. The J segment lost 2 bases and the V segment lost 5 bases, leaving 9 bases of the junction unmatched. The CDR3 is 15 amino acids.